This TCR beta chain was sequenced during a study of neoadjuvant anti-PD-1 for oral cavity cancer. Study as a whole: Around day 43, patients without progression received a fourth nivolumab dose before surgery. Study-level points and caveats: TCR analyses covered only a few patients per response group.

Described time point: after neoadjuvant nivolumab, at surgical resection. Patients were newly diagnosed with stage II-IVA oral cavity squamous cell carcinoma without prior systemic or radiation treatment. The method was immunoSEQ multiplex PCR; TCRdb's version includes in-frame clones alone and lacks a portion of them. Of around 25,000 clones detected, 25% to 30% appear once; the ten largest clones hold about 16%. Comment on this clone: Antigen: not known.

This CDR3 region has 14 residues. The V gene's germline CDR1 is LNHDA and CDR2 SQIVND (reference sequence). V trimming: 3 bases; J trimming: 6 bases; junction bases outside the gene matches: 8. This specimen was tumor tissue, taken after nivolumab (anti-PD-1) treatment. The chain couples TRBV19 to TRBJ2-7, with 7 bases matching TRBD2. The sequence derives from a person aged 35-79 years with oral cavity squamous cell carcinoma. DNA of the CDR3: TGTGCCAGTAGTATGGGGGAGGGGAGGTTCGAGCAGTACTTC. Protein product: CASSMGEGRFEQYF.